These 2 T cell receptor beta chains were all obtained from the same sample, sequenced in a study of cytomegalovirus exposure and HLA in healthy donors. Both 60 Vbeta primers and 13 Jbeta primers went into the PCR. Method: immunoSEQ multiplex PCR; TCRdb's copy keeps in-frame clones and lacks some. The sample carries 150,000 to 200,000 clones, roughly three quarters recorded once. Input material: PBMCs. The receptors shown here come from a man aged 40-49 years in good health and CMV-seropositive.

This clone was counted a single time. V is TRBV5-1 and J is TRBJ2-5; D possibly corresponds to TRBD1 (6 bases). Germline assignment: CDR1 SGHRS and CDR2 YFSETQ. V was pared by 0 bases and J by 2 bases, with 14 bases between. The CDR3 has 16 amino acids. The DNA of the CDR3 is TGCGCCAGCAGCTTGGGGGGGCTTGGTGGGCAAGAGACCCAGTACTTC. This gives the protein CASSLGGLGGQETQYF.

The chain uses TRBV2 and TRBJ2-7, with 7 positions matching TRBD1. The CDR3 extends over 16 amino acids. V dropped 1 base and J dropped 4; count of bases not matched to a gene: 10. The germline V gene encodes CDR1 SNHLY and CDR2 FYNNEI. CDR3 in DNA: TGTGCCAGCAGTGAAGGGTATGGGACAGAACGGTACGAGCAGTACTTC. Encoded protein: CASSEGYGTERYEQYF.